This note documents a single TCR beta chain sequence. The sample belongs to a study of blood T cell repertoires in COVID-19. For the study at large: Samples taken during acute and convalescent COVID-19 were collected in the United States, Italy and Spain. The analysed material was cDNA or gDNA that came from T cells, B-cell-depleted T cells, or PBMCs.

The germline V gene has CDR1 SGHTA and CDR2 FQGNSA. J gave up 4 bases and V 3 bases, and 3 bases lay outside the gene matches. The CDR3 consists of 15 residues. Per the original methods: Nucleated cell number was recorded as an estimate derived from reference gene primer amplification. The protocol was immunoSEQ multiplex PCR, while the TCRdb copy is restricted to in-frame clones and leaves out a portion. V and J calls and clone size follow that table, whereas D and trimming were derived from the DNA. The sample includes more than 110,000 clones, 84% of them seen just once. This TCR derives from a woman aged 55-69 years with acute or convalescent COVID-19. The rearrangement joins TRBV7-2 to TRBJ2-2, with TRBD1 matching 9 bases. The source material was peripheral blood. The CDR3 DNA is TGTGCCAGCAGCTTGGGACAGGGTGGCACCGGGGAGCTGTTTTTT. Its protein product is CASSLGQGGTGELFF.